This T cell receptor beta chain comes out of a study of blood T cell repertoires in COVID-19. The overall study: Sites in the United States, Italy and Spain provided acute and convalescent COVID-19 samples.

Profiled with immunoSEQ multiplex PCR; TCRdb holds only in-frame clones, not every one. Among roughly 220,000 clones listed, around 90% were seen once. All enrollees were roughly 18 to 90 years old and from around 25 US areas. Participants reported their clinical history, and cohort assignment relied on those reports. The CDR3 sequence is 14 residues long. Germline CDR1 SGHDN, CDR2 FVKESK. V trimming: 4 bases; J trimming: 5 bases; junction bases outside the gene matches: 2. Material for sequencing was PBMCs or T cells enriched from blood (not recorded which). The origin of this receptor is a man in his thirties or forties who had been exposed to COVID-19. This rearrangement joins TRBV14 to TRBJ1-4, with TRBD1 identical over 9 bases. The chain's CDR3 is CASSPGQGNEKLFF. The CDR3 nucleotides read TGTGCCAGCAGCCCCGGACAGGGGAATGAAAAACTGTTTTTT. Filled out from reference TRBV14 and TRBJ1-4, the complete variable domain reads EAGVTQFPSHSVIEKGQTVTLRCDPISGHDNLYWYRRVMGKEIKFLLHFVKESKQDESGMPNNRFLAERTGGTYSTLKVQPAELEDSGVYFCASSPGQGNEKLFFGSGTQLSVL.